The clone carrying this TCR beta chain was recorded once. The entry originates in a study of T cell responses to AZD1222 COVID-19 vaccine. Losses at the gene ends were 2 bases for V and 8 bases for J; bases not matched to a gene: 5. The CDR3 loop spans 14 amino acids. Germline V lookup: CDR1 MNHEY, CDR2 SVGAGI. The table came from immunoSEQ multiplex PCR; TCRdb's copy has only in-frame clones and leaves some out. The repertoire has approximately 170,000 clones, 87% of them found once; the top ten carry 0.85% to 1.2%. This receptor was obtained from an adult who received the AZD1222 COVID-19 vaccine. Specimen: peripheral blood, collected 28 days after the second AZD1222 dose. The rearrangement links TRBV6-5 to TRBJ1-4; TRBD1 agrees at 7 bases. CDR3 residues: CASSYRDSGEKLFF. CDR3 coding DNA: TGTGCCAGCAGTTACCGGGACAGTGGGGAAAAACTGTTTTTT.